A selection of T cell receptor beta chains follows, all from one sample in a study of tumor and adjacent non-tumor tissue in lung cancer. One entry per CDR3 protein results from TCRdb running MiXCR on the multiplex PCR reads. The sample lists 120,000 or so distinct CDR3 sequences; roughly 64% were seen once. The specimen was lung tumor tissue. The receptor source for this set is a man aged 25-40 years with non-small cell lung cancer. Each CDR3 is given with its conserved first and last residue. Fields, in order: D gene, J gene, clone size, V gene, CDR3 DNA, CDR3 protein. The D gene is left open where the match is weak. Not every row has a clone size; where given, it reads once, few, many or a size class.

TRBD1,TRBJ2-2,.,TRBV11-1,TGTGCCAGCAGCGTACGTACAGGGGGCACCAGGGAGCTGTTTTTT,CASSVRTGGTRELFF
.,TRBJ2-1,.,TRBV11-1,TGTGCCATTAGAACCGACAAACCACTGTTCTTC,CAIRTDKPLFF
.,TRBJ2-1,many,TRBV11-1,TGTGCCAGCAGCTTAGGGCCGGCGAATGAGCAGTTCTTC,CASSLGPANEQFF
TRBD2,TRBJ2-5,.,TRBV11-3,TGTGCCGGCAGCTTAGAGGCGGGAGGGCAAGAGGCCCAGTACTTC,CAGSLEAGGQEAQYF
.,TRBJ2-5,.,TRBV11-1,TGTACCAGCAGCGCCGACACGTACCAAGAGACCCAATATTTC,CTSSADTYQETQYF
TRBD2,TRBJ2-1,.,TRBV6-5,TGTGTCAGCAGTCCCCGAGCGGGGGGGTCCTACAATGAGCAGTTCTTC,CVSSPRAGGSYNEQFF
TRBD1,TRBJ2-5,.,TRBV12-3/TRBV12-4,TGTGCCAGCAGTTTAGCGCGACAGGGTGAGACCCTATACTTC,CASSLARQGETLYF
.,TRBJ1-4,.,TRBV11-1,TGCGCCAACAGCCGGGACCGGTCTAATGAAAAACTGTTTTTT,CANSRDRSNEKLFF
.,TRBJ1-6,.,TRBV11-1,TGTGTAAGCAGCGCCGAGACTTATAATTCACCCCTCCACTTT,CVSSAETYNSPLHF
TRBD2,TRBJ2-1,.,TRBV19,TGTGCCAGTAAACCCCCCTTGGGGGAGGGGTCCTACAATGAGCAGTTCTTC,CASKPPLGEGSYNEQFF
.,TRBJ1-5,many,TRBV6-2/TRBV6-3,TGTGCCAGCAGTCAGTCGGACGGGCAGCCCCAGCATTTT,CASSQSDGQPQHF
.,TRBJ1-1,.,TRBV4-2,TGTGCCAGCAGCCAAGGACGGAACTCTGAAGCTTTCTTT,CASSQGRNSEAFF
.,TRBJ1-6,.,TRBV5-6,TGTGCCAGCAGCTTGGGCCGTAATTCACCTCTCCACTTT,CASSLGRNSPLHF
.,TRBJ2-3,few,TRBV6-4,TGTGCCAGCAGTGACGGTCTCGGCAGCACAGATACGCAGTATTTT,CASSDGLGSTDTQYF
.,TRBJ1-5,.,TRBV30,TGCGCATCGGAAAGGGTCAATCAGCGCCAGCATTTT,CASERVNQRQHF
.,TRBJ1-5,.,TRBV4-1,TGCGCCAACAGCCATAAACAGGGAAATCAGCCCCAGCATTTT,CANSHKQGNQPQHF
.,TRBJ2-7,few,TRBV18,TGTGCCAGCTCACCATACCGGACAGAGAGCTTAGACTTC,CASSPYRTESLDF
TRBD2,TRBJ2-2,many,TRBV20-1,TGCAGTGCTAGGACTAGCGGGGACACCGGGGAGCTGTTTTTT,CSARTSGDTGELFF
TRBD1,TRBJ2-7,.,TRBV6-2/TRBV6-3,TGTGCCAGCAAGACCGGGACAGGGTCCTACGAGCAATACTTC,CASKTGTGSYEQYF
TRBD2,TRBJ2-7,many,TRBV10-1,TGCGCCAGCAGCCCTAGCGGGAGAAAGTCCTACGAGCAGTACTTC,CASSPSGRKSYEQYF
.,TRBJ1-6,few,TRBV7-8,TGTGCCAGCACCACCCATGGGAAACATTCACCCCTCCACTTT,CASTTHGKHSPLHF
.,TRBJ2-5,.,TRBV6-2/TRBV6-3,TGTGCCAGCAGTTATGAGGCAGTGGGGGGGCGAGAGACCCAGTACTTC,CASSYEAVGGRETQYF
.,TRBJ2-1,many,TRBV29-1,TGCAGCGTTGTGCGGACGAGCAATGAGCAGTTCTTC,CSVVRTSNEQFF
.,TRBJ1-6,.,TRBV6-1,TGTGTCAGCAGTGAGAGACAGGCCCTAGCCAATTCACTCCTCCACTTT,CVSSERQALANSLLHF
TRBD2,TRBJ2-7,once,TRBV28,TGTGCCAGCAGTGCGGGACTAACGGTCTCCAACGAGCAGTACTTC,CASSAGLTVSNEQYF
.,TRBJ2-7,.,TRBV11-1,TGTACCAGCAGCTCCCCCAACTCCTACGAGCAGTATTTC,CTSSSPNSYEQYF
TRBD2,TRBJ2-5,.,TRBV29-1,TGCAGCGGTAGACTAGCGGGGGGACAAGAGACCCACTACTTC,CSGRLAGGQETHYF
TRBD2,TRBJ2-7,few,TRBV12-3/TRBV12-4,TGTGCCAACAGAAGACTAGCGGGGTCTGGGGAGCAGTACTTC,CANRRLAGSGEQYF
.,TRBJ2-3,.,TRBV5-1,TGTGCCAGCAGCTTGGATGGCGGAGGCACAGATACGCAGTATTTT,CASSLDGGGTDTQYF
.,TRBJ2-7,many,TRBV24-1,TGTGCCACCAGTGATTCTCGGTCCTCCTACGAGCAGTACTTC,CATSDSRSSYEQYF
.,TRBJ2-3,.,TRBV29-1,TGCAGCGCTTCGGGACACGGGCTCCCCACAGATACACAGTATTTT,CSASGHGLPTDTQYF
TRBD1,TRBJ1-1,.,TRBV11-2,TGTGCCTACAGCTTAAGGGGGCTGGGCACTGAAGCTTTCTTT,CAYSLRGLGTEAFF
.,TRBJ2-3,.,TRBV6-4,TGTGCCAGCAGTGATACGGGAGTGGGAGATACGCAGTATTTT,CASSDTGVGDTQYF
.,TRBJ1-2,few,TRBV6-5,TGTGTCAGCAGCGCCTTGACGGTCAACTATGGCTACACCTTC,CVSSALTVNYGYTF
.,TRBJ1-1,.,TRBV7-8,TGTGCCAGCAGCTTAGGGGACTCGAACACTGAAGCTTTCTTT,CASSLGDSNTEAFF
TRBD1,TRBJ1-2,many,TRBV5-6,TGTGCCAGCAGCCGAGGACAGGGGCGTAGTGGCTACACCTTC,CASSRGQGRSGYTF
.,TRBJ2-7,.,TRBV29-1,TGCAACTTCAGACTGGGCTCCTACGAGCAGTACTTC,CNFRLGSYEQYF
.,TRBJ1-4,.,TRBV20-1,TGCAGAGCTCCCAGGGTTCGGACAACTAATGAAAAACTGTTTTTT,CRAPRVRTTNEKLFF
.,TRBJ1-2,many,TRBV5-6,TGTGCCAGCAGCCCTATGGGTCCAAACTATGGCTACACCTTC,CASSPMGPNYGYTF
TRBD1,TRBJ2-7,many,TRBV29-1,TGCAGCGGGGGACAGACCAACTACGAGCAGTACTTC,CSGGQTNYEQYF